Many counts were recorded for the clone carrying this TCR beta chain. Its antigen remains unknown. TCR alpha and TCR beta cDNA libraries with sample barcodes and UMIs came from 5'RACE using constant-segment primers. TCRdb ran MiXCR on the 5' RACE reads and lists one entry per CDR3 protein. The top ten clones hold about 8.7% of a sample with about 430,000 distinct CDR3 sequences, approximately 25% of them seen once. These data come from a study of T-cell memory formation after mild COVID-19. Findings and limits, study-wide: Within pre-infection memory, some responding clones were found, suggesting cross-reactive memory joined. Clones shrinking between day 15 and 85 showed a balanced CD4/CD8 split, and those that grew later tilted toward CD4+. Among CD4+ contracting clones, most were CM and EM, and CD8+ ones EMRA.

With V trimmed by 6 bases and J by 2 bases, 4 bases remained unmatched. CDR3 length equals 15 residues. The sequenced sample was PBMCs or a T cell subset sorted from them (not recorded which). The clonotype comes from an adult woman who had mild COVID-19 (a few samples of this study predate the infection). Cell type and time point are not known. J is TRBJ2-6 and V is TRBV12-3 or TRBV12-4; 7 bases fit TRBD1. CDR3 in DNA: TGTGCCAGCAGCTCCGACAGGGCTGGGGCCAACGTCCTGACTTTC. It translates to CASSSDRAGANVLTF.